Listed below are T cell receptor beta chains from one sample, sequenced in a study of T cells in Graves' hyperthyroidism and ophthalmopathy. TCRdb fed the multiplex PCR reads into MiXCR, producing one record per CDR3 protein. The repertoire holds about 660,000 distinct CDR3 sequences, with roughly 45% as singletons. Sequencing was performed on peripheral blood or thyroid tissue (not recorded which). The receptors were gathered from an adult man with Graves' disease, either hyperthyroidism or ophthalmopathy (not recorded which). CDR3s include the opening cysteine and the closing phenylalanine or tryptophan. A D gene is named only where the DNA matches it firmly. Some rows mark clone size as missing; the rest say once, few, many or name a class of expanded clone.

d_call	clone_size	v_call	j_call	cdr3_aa	cdr3_nt
.	few	TRBV7-3	TRBJ1-2	CASSLYGAYGYTF	TGTGCCAGCAGCTTATACGGTGCCTATGGCTACACCTTC
.	many	TRBV10-2	TRBJ1-5	CASSEMSNQPQHF	TGCGCCAGCAGTGAGATGAGTAATCAGCCCCAGCATTTT
.	.	TRBV20-1	TRBJ1-4	CSAYAGQGANEKLFF	TGCAGTGCTTACGCGGGGCAGGGAGCTAATGAAAAACTGTTTTTT
.	.	TRBV5-1	TRBJ1-1	CASSLGDGIRDTEAFF	TGCGCCAGCAGCCTGGGGGACGGGATAAGGGACACTGAAGCTTTCTTT
TRBD1	.	TRBV20-1	TRBJ2-7	CSSRQGSEQYF	TGCAGCTCACGACAGGGTAGCGAGCAGTACTTC
.	.	TRBV20-1	TRBJ2-7	CSWGRGYEQYF	TGCAGTTGGGGCAGGGGCTACGAGCAGTACTTC
TRBD1	.	TRBV7-9	TRBJ1-1	CASSAGQGARNTEAFF	TGTGCCAGCAGCGCCGGACAGGGGGCGCGGAACACTGAAGCTTTCTTT
.	.	TRBV19	TRBJ1-6	CASSMGRSNALHF	TGTGCCAGTAGCATGGGCAGGTCTAACGCCCTCCACTTT
.	.	TRBV7-9	TRBJ2-7	CASGHYEQYF	TGTGCCAGCGGCCACTACGAGCAGTACTTC
TRBD1	.	TRBV19	TRBJ1-5	CASSIGQGAARQPQHF	TGTGCCAGTAGTATCGGACAGGGGGCGGCTCGTCAGCCCCAGCATTTT
.	many	TRBV7-9	TRBJ1-2	CASSTQGRGYTF	TGTGCCAGCAGCACACAGGGTAGAGGCTACACCTTC
.	.	TRBV10-3	TRBJ1-1	CAISEEQGSTEAFF	TGTGCCATCAGTGAAGAGCAGGGGAGCACTGAAGCTTTCTTT
TRBD2	.	TRBV2	TRBJ2-7	CASSEMLAGVWGVDEQYF	TGTGCCAGCAGTGAAATGCTAGCGGGAGTTTGGGGGGTAGACGAGCAGTACTTC
TRBD2	.	TRBV29-1	TRBJ2-5	CSAYPGLAGKRGETQYF	TGCAGCGCCTACCCGGGACTAGCGGGAAAGAGGGGAGAGACCCAGTACTTC
TRBD1	.	TRBV7-6	TRBJ2-7	CASSSLWTGGSSYEQYF	TGTGCCAGCAGTTCCCTATGGACAGGCGGAAGCTCCTACGAGCAGTACTTC
TRBD1	few	TRBV10-3	TRBJ2-2	CAITDRDTGELFF	TGTGCCATCACAGACAGGGACACCGGGGAGCTGTTTTTT
TRBD1	.	TRBV15	TRBJ1-5	CATSTGQGSGQPQHF	TGTGCCACCAGCACCGGACAGGGTTCAGGTCAGCCCCAGCATTTT
.	many	TRBV25-1	TRBJ2-2	CASRKGGGTGELFF	TGTGCCAGCAGAAAGGGGGGTGGTACCGGGGAGCTGTTTTTT
.	.	TRBV29-1	TRBJ2-5	CSVAGNWETQYF	TGCAGCGTGGCGGGGAACTGGGAGACCCAGTACTTC
.	few	TRBV7-8	TRBJ1-1	CASSLVVSGDGEAFF	TGTGCCAGCAGCTTGGTAGTGTCAGGGGACGGTGAAGCTTTCTTT
TRBD1	.	TRBV20-1	TRBJ1-2	CSARHGTGADGGYTF	TGCAGTGCTAGACATGGGACAGGGGCGGATGGCGGCTACACCTTC
.	few	TRBV30	TRBJ1-5	CAWSEEWNQPQHF	TGTGCCTGGAGTGAGGAGTGGAATCAGCCCCAGCATTTT
.	many	TRBV29-1	TRBJ1-5	CSVGDRSPQHF	TGCAGCGTTGGAGATCGGTCGCCCCAGCATTTT
TRBD1	many	TRBV2	TRBJ1-5	CASSETQGGNQPQHF	TGTGCCAGCAGTGAAACACAGGGGGGCAATCAGCCCCAGCATTTT
TRBD1	.	TRBV5-1	TRBJ1-6	CASRLGQGPSALHF	TGCGCCAGCAGACTAGGACAGGGACCTTCAGCCCTCCACTTT
TRBD1	.	TRBV5-1	TRBJ2-5	CASSSTTGNGDQETQYF	TGCGCCAGCAGCTCAACGACAGGGAATGGGGACCAAGAGACCCAGTACTTC
.	.	TRBV5-1	TRBJ1-6	CASSLRSRTEQSYSPLHF	TGCGCCAGCAGCTTGCGGTCCCGGACAGAACAAAGCTATTCACCCCTCCACTTT
.	.	TRBV5-1	TRBJ1-1	CASSPYTGNTEAFF	TGCGCCAGCAGCCCGTATACTGGGAACACTGAAGCTTTCTTT
TRBD1	.	TRBV24-1	TRBJ2-7	CATSSTGGEQYF	TGTGCCACCAGTTCGACAGGGGGCGAGCAGTACTTC
TRBD1	many	TRBV2	TRBJ1-1	CATVGQGWTEAFF	TGTGCCACCGTCGGACAGGGTTGGACTGAAGCTTTCTTT
.	.	TRBV6-6	TRBJ1-6	CASSYGQSSYNSPLHF	TGTGCCAGCAGTTACGGACAGAGCTCCTATAATTCACCCCTCCACTTT
.	.	TRBV5-1	TRBJ2-7	CASSLDPGASYEQYF	TGCGCCAGCAGCTTGGATCCGGGGGCATCCTACGAGCAGTATTTC
.	.	TRBV7-6	TRBJ2-7	CASSKSSTGEQYF	TGTGCCAGCAGCAAAAGCTCGACAGGAGAGCAGTACTTC
TRBD1	few	TRBV13	TRBJ2-7	CASSPKTGSSEQYF	TGTGCCAGCAGCCCAAAGACAGGGTCAAGCGAGCAGTACTTC
TRBD2	.	TRBV24-1	TRBJ2-5	CAASAKGLAEEAQYF	TGTGCCGCCAGTGCTAAGGGACTAGCGGAAGAGGCCCAGTACTTC
TRBD1	many	TRBV9	TRBJ1-1	CASSVGDSNTEAFF	TGTGCCAGCAGCGTAGGGGACAGCAACACTGAAGCTTTCTTT
.	.	TRBV20-1	TRBJ1-3	CSAREGSSGNTIYF	TGCAGTGCCAGAGAGGGCAGCTCTGGAAACACCATATATTTT
.	once	TRBV12-3/TRBV12-4	TRBJ2-7	CASGPASYEQYF	TGTGCCAGCGGCCCGGCATCCTACGAGCAGTACTTC
TRBD2	.	TRBV20-1	TRBJ2-5	CSARDSRKVTSGETQYF	TGCAGTGCTAGAGATTCGCGGAAGGTCACTAGCGGGGAGACCCAGTACTTC
.	many	TRBV19	TRBJ1-4	CASTSRGATNEKLFF	TGTGCCAGTACCTCAAGGGGAGCAACTAATGAAAAACTGTTTTTT
.	many	TRBV29-1	TRBJ1-5	CSVELGGGNQPQHF	TGCAGCGTTGAACTTGGGGGTGGTAATCAGCCCCAGCATTTT
TRBD1	.	TRBV10-3	TRBJ1-6	CASSEWAGRGLTLHF	TGTGCCAGCAGTGAATGGGCCGGGAGGGGGCTCACCCTCCACTTT
.	.	TRBV5-4	TRBJ1-3	CASSLRVGDTIYF	TGTGCCAGCAGCTTGAGGGTTGGGGACACCATATATTTT
TRBD1	.	TRBV5-4	TRBJ1-6	CASSLTGTASPLHF	TGTGCCAGCAGCTTGACCGGGACAGCTTCACCCCTCCACTTT
.	many	TRBV10-3	TRBJ1-2	CAIKDTDYGYTF	TGTGCCATCAAGGACACTGACTATGGCTACACCTTC
TRBD2	few	TRBV20-1	TRBJ2-7	CSARDRTSGGTEQYF	TGCAGTGCTAGAGATCGGACTAGCGGGGGGACCGAGCAGTACTTC
.	.	TRBV29-1	TRBJ1-1	CSLDGTNTEAFF	TGCAGCTTGGATGGCACGAACACTGAAGCTTTCTTT
.	few	TRBV20-1	TRBJ1-4	CSVQGPMDEKLFF	TGCAGTGTTCAAGGGCCTATGGATGAAAAACTGTTTTTT
.	.	TRBV5-1	TRBJ1-5	CASSYGPGGQPQHF	TGTGCCAGCAGCTACGGTCCGGGAGGACAGCCCCAGCATTTT
.	.	TRBV29-1	TRBJ2-5	CSADSSGRYQETQYF	TGCAGCGCTGACTCGTCGGGCCGCTACCAAGAGACCCAGTACTTC
.	.	TRBV7-9	TRBJ2-7	CASRLSPQGGNSYEQYF	TGTGCCAGCAGACTCTCTCCCCAGGGGGGGAACTCCTACGAGCAGTACTTC
.	.	TRBV29-1	TRBJ1-1	CSVTPQAMNTEAFF	TGCAGCGTTACTCCCCAGGCGATGAACACTGAAGCTTTCTTT
.	many	TRBV19	TRBJ1-6	CASSIGTGLDSPLHF	TGTGCCAGTAGTATTGGTACAGGGCTGGATTCACCCCTCCACTTT
.	few	TRBV6-6	TRBJ1-5	CAISQGMSVLNQPQHF	TGTGCCATCAGTCAGGGAATGTCGGTACTGAATCAGCCCCAGCATTTT